This TCR beta chain derives from a study of shared clonotypes between healthy human individuals. Across the study: Researchers assigned three CD4 naive, three CD4 memory, two CD8 naive and one CD8 memory plate to each donor.

This CDR3 spans 15 amino acids. Germline-derived CDR1 and CDR2 are SEHNR and FQNEAQ (reference sequence). V dropped 7 bases and J dropped 8 bases, with 20 bases sitting between them. Whole-study results and caveats: Naive subsets usually exceeded memory subsets in estimated richness.

Every subset's genomic DNA went evenly onto several immunoSEQ plates. Here immunoSEQ multiplex PCR was the method, and the copy in TCRdb shows in-frame clones only, minus some. Among 1.4 million or so clones listed, just under 99% were seen once. Concerning this clone: No antigen is known for it.

The TCR comes from a man younger than 45 in good health. V gene TRBV7-9 combines with J gene TRBJ2-2; D unresolved. The sequencing sample was made of naive CD4+ T cells sorted from blood. This sample's subset: CD45RA+ positively selected. The CDR3 sequence: CASTLGNYDGGELFF. DNA for the CDR3: TGTGCCAGCACCCTAGGGAATTACGACGGGGGGGAGCTGTTTTTT.